These T cell receptor beta chains were read from a single sample in a study of T cell responses to AZD1222 COVID-19 vaccine. Here immunoSEQ multiplex PCR was the method, and the copy in TCRdb shows in-frame clones only, minus some. The profile shows roughly 120,000 clones, about 86% of them singletons. Sequencing was performed on peripheral blood, taken 28 days after the second AZD1222 dose. These receptors were collected from an adult who received the AZD1222 COVID-19 vaccine. Each CDR3 is given with its conserved first and last residue. The D gene is left open where the match is weak. Clone size is given for some rows only: seen once, a few or many times, or a class if the clone is expanded.

d_call j_call clone_size cdr3_length v_call cdr3_aa cdr3_nt
TRBD1 TRBJ2-1 few 15 TRBV6-2/TRBV6-3 CASSYGDRGYNEQFF TGTGCCAGCAGTTACGGGGACAGGGGCTACAATGAGCAGTTCTTC
TRBD1 TRBJ2-7 . 13 TRBV7-9 CASSTEQGDEQYF TGTGCCAGCAGCACCGAACAGGGGGACGAGCAGTACTTC
. TRBJ2-5 . 14 TRBV5-1 CASSLGGGQETQYF TGCGCCAGCAGCTTGGGTGGAGGGCAAGAGACCCAGTACTTC
. TRBJ1-5 . 15 TRBV6-1 CASSESGYSNQPQHF TGTGCCAGCAGTGAATCAGGCTATAGCAATCAGCCCCAGCATTTT
. TRBJ2-5 . 15 TRBV9 CASSNTGTKKETQYF TGTGCCAGCAGCAATACCGGGACCAAAAAAGAGACCCAGTACTTC
. TRBJ1-2 . 14 TRBV7-9 CASSQRVFNYGYTF TGTGCCAGCAGCCAGAGGGTCTTTAACTATGGCTACACCTTC
. TRBJ1-1 . 14 TRBV13 CASSPGPQNTEAFF TGTGCCAGCAGCCCGGGTCCACAGAACACTGAAGCTTTCTTT
TRBD1 TRBJ2-5 . 15 TRBV9 CASSPRTGEDDTQYF TGTGCCAGCAGCCCTCGGACAGGGGAGGATGATACCCAGTACTTC
. TRBJ2-6 . 12 TRBV29-1 CSSRSGANVLTF TGCAGCTCCCGCTCTGGGGCCAACGTCCTGACTTTC
. TRBJ1-1 . 11 TRBV28 CASSTRLGAFF TGTGCCAGCAGTACCCGACTAGGGGCTTTCTTT
TRBD1 TRBJ1-6 . 18 TRBV4-1 CASSQDPRDRGLQSPLHF TGCGCCAGCAGCCAAGATCCTAGGGACAGGGGGCTACAGTCACCCCTCCACTTT
. TRBJ2-1 few 14 TRBV18 CASSLPGSYNEQFF TGTGCCAGCTCATTGCCAGGGTCCTACAATGAGCAGTTCTTC
. TRBJ1-5 . 15 TRBV19 CASSIPSGAHQPQHF TGTGCCAGTAGTATCCCCAGCGGGGCCCATCAGCCCCAGCATTTT
. TRBJ2-7 . 14 TRBV3-1/TRBV3-2 CASSQQADTYEQYF TGTGCCAGCAGCCAACAGGCGGATACCTACGAGCAGTACTTC
. TRBJ1-5 . 14 TRBV28 CASSNTYSNQPQHF TGTGCCAGCAGCAACACTTATAGCAATCAGCCCCAGCATTTT
TRBD1 TRBJ1-2 . 12 TRBV19 CASSVRGNGYTF TGTGCCAGTTCTGTCAGGGGGAATGGCTACACCTTC
. TRBJ2-1 once 13 TRBV12-3/TRBV12-4 CATAPGPYNEQFF TGTGCCACGGCCCCCGGGCCCTACAATGAGCAGTTCTTC
. TRBJ1-1 . 15 TRBV4-3 CASSQEVRGHTEAFF TGCGCCAGCAGCCAAGAGGTAAGGGGCCACACTGAAGCTTTCTTT
. TRBJ1-1 . 12 TRBV10-1 CASSLRATEAFF TGCGCCAGCAGTCTCCGGGCCACTGAAGCTTTCTTT
TRBD2 TRBJ2-1 . 16 TRBV7-7 CASSSTSGLSYNEQFF TGTGCCAGCAGCTCGACTAGCGGACTCTCCTACAATGAGCAGTTCTTC
. TRBJ1-5 . 15 TRBV4-1 CASSLDRRSNQPQHF TGCGCCAGCAGCTTAGACAGGCGTAGCAATCAGCCCCAGCATTTT
. TRBJ1-1 . 13 TRBV29-1 CSVGEGSWTEAFF TGCAGCGTTGGAGAGGGGTCGTGGACTGAAGCTTTCTTT
. TRBJ2-5 . 15 TRBV9 CASSVTGSLAETQYF TGTGCCAGCAGCGTTACTGGTTCTCTGGCGGAGACCCAGTACTTC
. TRBJ1-1 . 14 TRBV6-2/TRBV6-3 CASSWLRDHTEAFF TGTGCCAGCAGTTGGTTAAGGGACCACACTGAAGCTTTCTTT
. TRBJ1-2 . 14 TRBV4-2 CASSHAQLSYGYTF TGTGCCAGCAGCCACGCCCAGCTATCATATGGCTACACCTTC
. TRBJ2-2 . 17 TRBV18 CASSPALHSGETGELFF TGTGCCAGCTCACCGGCTCTTCACTCTGGGGAAACCGGGGAGCTGTTTTTT
. TRBJ1-1 . 15 TRBV4-2 CASSQDRATPDEAFF TGTGCCAGCAGCCAAGATAGGGCCACTCCCGATGAAGCTTTCTTT